Following are 4 T cell receptor beta chains from one sample sequenced in a study of OX40 agonist ivuxolimab in advanced cancers. Some clones are missing from TCRdb's copy, which holds only in-frame ones; the method was immunoSEQ multiplex PCR. Here the sample spans 70,000 to 85,000 clones, 94% being singletons. The sample consisted of CD4+ or CD8+ T cells sorted from blood, taken in a trial of the OX40 agonist ivuxolimab. The receptors derive from an adult with an advanced solid tumor such as melanoma, head and neck, liver or kidney cancer.

The chain recombines TRBV7-9 with TRBJ2-1; the match to TRBD2 covers 8 bases. Per germline, CDR1 SEHNR and CDR2 FQNEAQ (reference sequence). The CDR3 extends over 15 amino acids. The J segment lost 6 bases and the V segment lost 2 bases, leaving 6 bases of the junction unmatched. For the CDR3, the DNA is TGTGCCAGCAGCTTACGCCTAGCGGGCAGCAATGAGCAGTTCTTC. Protein product: CASSLRLAGSNEQFF.

The chain carries TRBV25-1 and TRBJ2-3, with D unclear. The CDR3 length is 16 residues. Germline values: CDR1 MGHDK, CDR2 SYGVNS. Trimming removed 3 bases from V and 0 bases from J, with 13 bases in between. The DNA for the CDR3 is TGTGCCAGCAGTGATCCCCGCAAAACTAGCACAGATACGCAGTATTTT. As protein: CASSDPRKTSTDTQYF.

The chain is built from TRBV28 and TRBJ1-5; D gene ambiguous. Trimming pared 6 bases from V and 0 bases from J, leaving 18 bases between. There are 17 residues in the CDR3. Germline CDR1 reads MDHEN; CDR2 reads SYDVKM. The CDR3: CASRVPKDQYSNQPQHF. For the CDR3, the DNA is TGTGCCAGCAGGGTTCCTAAGGATCAATATAGCAATCAGCCCCAGCATTTT.

This rearrangement joins TRBV19 to TRBJ2-3; the D gene is possibly TRBD2 (6 bases). The germline V gene encodes CDR1 LNHDA and CDR2 SQIVND (reference sequence). Trimming cost V 2 bases and J 0 bases, with 12 bases left between them. CDR3 length: 16 amino acids. CDR3 sequence: CASSILLATSTDTQYF. The CDR3 DNA follows: TGTGCCAGTAGTATACTTCTAGCGACTAGCACAGATACGCAGTATTTT.